This entry is about one T cell receptor beta chain. This CDR3 is built from 14 residues. V was trimmed by 7 bases and J by 6 bases, leaving 19 bases between them. In germline, CDR1 is SGHNT, CDR2 YYREEE (reference sequence). This record comes from a study of T cell changes during pregnancy in multiple sclerosis. The data were produced by immunoSEQ multiplex PCR, yet TCRdb's version contains in-frame clones alone and is incomplete. The profile shows roughly 50,000 clones, around 87% of them singletons. The clonotype originates from a female donor with multiple sclerosis, enrolled in a pregnancy study. Source: CD8+ T cells from peripheral blood mononuclear cells, taken in the second trimester of pregnancy. The chain is built from TRBV5-4 and TRBJ1-1, with D possibly being TRBD1 (6 bases). In DNA, the CDR3 is TGTGCCAGCGCCTTCGAGGGGGGAGGGGCTGAAGCTTTCTTT. Translating gives CASAFEGGGAEAFF.